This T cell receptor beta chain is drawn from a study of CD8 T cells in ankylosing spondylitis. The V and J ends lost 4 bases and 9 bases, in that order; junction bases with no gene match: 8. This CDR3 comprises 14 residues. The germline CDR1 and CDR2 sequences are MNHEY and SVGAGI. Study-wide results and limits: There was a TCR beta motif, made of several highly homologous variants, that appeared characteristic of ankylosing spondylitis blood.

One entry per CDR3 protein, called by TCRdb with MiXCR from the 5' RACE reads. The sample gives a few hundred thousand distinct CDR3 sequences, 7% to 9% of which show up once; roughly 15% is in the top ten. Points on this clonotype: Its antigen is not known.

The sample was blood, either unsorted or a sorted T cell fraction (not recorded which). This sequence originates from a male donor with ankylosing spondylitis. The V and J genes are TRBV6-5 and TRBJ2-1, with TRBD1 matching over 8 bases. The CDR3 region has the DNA TGTGCCAGCAGTTCCACGGACAGGGATGGTGAGCAGTTCTTC. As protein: CASSSTDRDGEQFF.